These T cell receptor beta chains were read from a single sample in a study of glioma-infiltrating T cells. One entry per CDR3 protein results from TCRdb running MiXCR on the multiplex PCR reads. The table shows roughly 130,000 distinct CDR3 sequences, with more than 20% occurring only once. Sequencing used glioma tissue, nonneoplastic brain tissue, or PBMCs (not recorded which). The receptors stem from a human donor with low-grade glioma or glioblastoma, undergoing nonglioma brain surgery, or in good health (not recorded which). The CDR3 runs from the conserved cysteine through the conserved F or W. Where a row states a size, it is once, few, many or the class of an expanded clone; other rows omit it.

CDR3aa: CASSSRSGQSNEQFF
j_gene: TRBJ2-1
v_gene: TRBV5-4
abundance: -

CDR3aa: CASSLGREGNQPQHF
j_gene: TRBJ1-5
v_gene: TRBV27
abundance: many

CDR3aa: CSARDMRGRTHTQYF
j_gene: TRBJ2-3
v_gene: TRBV20-1
abundance: -

CDR3aa: CASRDISASPLHF
j_gene: TRBJ1-6
v_gene: TRBV6-1
abundance: many

CDR3aa: CASSLARAPQPQHF
j_gene: TRBJ1-5
v_gene: TRBV7-2
abundance: few

CDR3aa: CATSDFGQGRTDTQYF
j_gene: TRBJ2-3
v_gene: TRBV24-1
abundance: many

CDR3aa: CASSVDSMNTEASF
j_gene: TRBJ1-1
v_gene: TRBV6-4
abundance: -

CDR3aa: CASSRPRGTEAFF
j_gene: TRBJ1-1
v_gene: TRBV3-1
abundance: -

CDR3aa: CATSDSRTGLDNTIYF
j_gene: TRBJ1-3
v_gene: TRBV24-1
abundance: few

CDR3aa: CASSQDRTGTDTQYF
j_gene: TRBJ2-3
v_gene: TRBV14
abundance: many

CDR3aa: CASSVPDRMNNEQFF
j_gene: TRBJ2-1
v_gene: TRBV19
abundance: -

CDR3aa: CASSIRGELFF
j_gene: TRBJ2-2
v_gene: TRBV19
abundance: many

CDR3aa: CASRRLAVSYNEQFF
j_gene: TRBJ2-1
v_gene: TRBV6-2/TRBV6-3
abundance: many

CDR3aa: CASRGEPPNEKLFF
j_gene: TRBJ1-4
v_gene: TRBV19
abundance: once

CDR3aa: CSAYRGGETQYF
j_gene: TRBJ2-5
v_gene: TRBV20-1
abundance: -

CDR3aa: CASSQGSSDMADTQYF
j_gene: TRBJ2-3
v_gene: TRBV7-2
abundance: many

CDR3aa: CASNLQGKGSPLHF
j_gene: TRBJ1-6
v_gene: TRBV7-9
abundance: -

CDR3aa: CASSSWGGADNEQFF
j_gene: TRBJ2-1
v_gene: TRBV6-1
abundance: many

CDR3aa: CASSDPSRADTQYF
j_gene: TRBJ2-3
v_gene: TRBV27
abundance: many

CDR3aa: CASSFGQFQETQYF
j_gene: TRBJ2-5
v_gene: TRBV7-9
abundance: -

CDR3aa: CAWRPTLGTQYF
j_gene: TRBJ2-5
v_gene: TRBV30
abundance: -

CDR3aa: CASSMTGFHSNQPQHF
j_gene: TRBJ1-5
v_gene: TRBV28
abundance: -

CDR3aa: CACGTNGGEDTQYF
j_gene: TRBJ2-3
v_gene: TRBV3-1
abundance: -

CDR3aa: CATSEGGRDIQYF
j_gene: TRBJ2-4
v_gene: TRBV24-1
abundance: few

CDR3aa: CASRAEGAVTDTQYF
j_gene: TRBJ2-3
v_gene: TRBV12-3/TRBV12-4
abundance: few

CDR3aa: CASTRYSGNYNEQFF
j_gene: TRBJ2-1
v_gene: TRBV7-8
abundance: few

CDR3aa: CSATRTGRNSPLHF
j_gene: TRBJ1-6
v_gene: TRBV20-1
abundance: few

CDR3aa: CASSYSRRALNTEAFF
j_gene: TRBJ1-1
v_gene: TRBV6-6
abundance: many